This TCR beta chain emerged from a study of blood T cell repertoires in COVID-19. The overall study: The samples span acute and convalescent COVID-19 from the United States, Italy and Spain.

The CDR3 loop spans 15 amino acids. With 5 bases clipped from V and 3 bases from J, the junction kept 5 bases outside the gene matches. Germline V CDR1 and CDR2: LNHDA, SQIVND (reference sequence). The repertoire was sequenced with immunoSEQ multiplex PCR; TCRdb's copy has only in-frame clones and lacks some. The repertoire holds roughly 260,000 clones, with around nine tenths as singletons. The sequence was collected from a middle-aged man who had recovered from COVID-19. The source material was peripheral blood. This sequence joins TRBV19 and TRBJ2-7, with TRBD1 identical over 12 bases. The CDR3 loop reads CASSAGQGAFYEQYF. CDR3 DNA sequence: TGTGCCAGTAGTGCGGGACAGGGGGCATTCTACGAGCAGTACTTC.